A single sample gave rise to the 18 T cell receptor beta chains below, sequenced in a study of T cell responses to AZD1222 COVID-19 vaccine. The assay was immunoSEQ multiplex PCR, and TCRdb's table has in-frame clones only and misses some. Of under 200,000 clones listed, approximately 92% are singletons. This material consisted of peripheral blood, taken on day 0 of AZD1222 vaccination. The source of these receptors is an adult in good health.

The sample holds one count of this clone. The CDR3 bases are TGTGCCAGCAGCTTAGCGTTGGGGGGACACCTACAAGCTTTCTTT. Residues: CASSLALGGHLQAFF. The chain joins TRBV7-2 to TRBJ1-1, with D maybe TRBD1 (6 bases). The CDR3 has 15 amino acids. Trimming took 0 bases from V and 9 from J, leaving 17 bases between them. Germline values: CDR1 SGHTA, CDR2 FQGNSA.

DNA of the CDR3: TGTGCCAGCAGCCAAGATTTACTAGCGGGTATAGATACGCAGTATTTT. Its translation is CASSQDLLAGIDTQYF. The chain joins TRBV14 to TRBJ2-3; 9 nucleotides match TRBD2. CDR3 length equals 16 residues. Trimming cost V 0 bases and J 5 bases; bases outside gene matches: 6. CDR1 SGHDN and CDR2 FVKESK come from the germline V gene.

This clone appeared a single time. The V and J genes are TRBV14 and TRBJ1-2; D gene unclear. The V end was cut by 4 bases, the J end by 0 bases, with 18 bases between. CDR3 length: 17 residues. CDR1 SGHDN and CDR2 FVKESK come from the germline V gene. The CDR3 coding sequence is TGTGCCAGCAGCCCAACCGTGCGGGTTCCTTCTAACTATGGCTACACCTTC. Translation: CASSPTVRVPSNYGYTF.

This chain uses TRBV5-4 with TRBJ1-6; D is ambiguous. V shed 0 bases and J shed 7 bases, with 8 bases lying between them. CDR1 and CDR2 (germline): SGHNT, YYREEE (reference sequence). The CDR3 is 14 amino acids. DNA for the CDR3: TGTGCCAGCAGCTTGGCCATGGGGAATTCACCCCTCCACTTT. Protein sequence: CASSLAMGNSPLHF.

V and J are TRBV6-5 and TRBJ2-1, with TRBD1 matching 9 bases. CDR1 is MNHEY, CDR2 SVGAGI, per germline. This CDR3 has 14 amino acids. The trim removed 4 bases at V and 8 bases at J, leaving 6 bases unmatched. The CDR3 DNA reads as TGTGCCAGCAGTTGGGGACAGGGAATTGATGAGCAGTTCTTC. Encoded protein: CASSWGQGIDEQFF.

This rearrangement joins TRBV2 to TRBJ2-5; D call uncertain. CDR1 is SNHLY and CDR2 is FYNNEI in the germline V gene. V was pared by 1 base and J by 4 bases, with 10 bases between. The CDR3 has 14 amino acids. The CDR3 DNA sequence: TGTGCCAGCAGTGAAGGGTTGAAGGCAGAGACCCAGTACTTC. This sequence encodes CASSEGLKAETQYF. The full variable domain, with the rest looked up from reference TRBV2 and TRBJ2-5, is EPEVTQTPSHQVTQMGQEVILRCVPISNHLYFYWYRQILGQKVEFLVSFYNNEISEKSEIFDDQFSVERPDGSNFTLKIRSTKLEDSAMYFCASSEGLKAETQYFGPGTRLLVL.

This chain joins TRBV3-1 (or the pseudogene TRBV3-2) and TRBJ2-7; D assignment may be TRBD1 or TRBD2 (5 bases each). The CDR3 totals 15 residues. Germline V gives CDR1 LGHDT, CDR2 YNNKEL (reference sequence). V was clipped by 1 base and J by 3 bases, with 13 bases between them. The chain's CDR3 is CASSQVGAFLYEQYF. Here the CDR3 DNA reads TGTGCCAGCAGCCAAGTCGGGGCCTTCCTCTACGAGCAGTACTTC.

CDR3 coding DNA: TGTGCCAGTACCGAAATCGACAGGGGGAGGCAGCCCCAGCATTTT. Encoded protein: CASTEIDRGRQPQHF. The chain recombines TRBV19 with TRBJ1-5, with 9 bases identical to TRBD1. The CDR3 is 15 amino acids. With 7 bases clipped from V and 7 bases from J, the junction kept 11 bases outside the gene matches. Germline assignment: CDR1 LNHDA and CDR2 SQIVND (reference sequence).

The V gene is TRBV5-1, the J gene TRBJ2-5, with no clear D. The CDR3 loop spans 16 amino acids. The germline V gene encodes CDR1 SGHRS and CDR2 YFSETQ. Trimming cost V 0 bases and J 2 bases, with 14 bases left between them. The CDR3 loop is CASSLVIMTGQETQYF. The CDR3 DNA reads as TGCGCCAGCAGCTTGGTGATTATGACTGGACAAGAGACCCAGTACTTC.

This chain joins TRBV4-2 and TRBJ2-2, with TRBD1 identical over 9 bases. Germline trimming cut 3 bases from V and 5 bases from J; bases unmatched to any gene: 10. From germline, CDR1 is LGHNA and CDR2 YNFKEQ. The CDR3 covers 17 residues. The chain's CDR3 is CASSHPPGQGGTGELFF. In nucleotides, the CDR3 is TGTGCCAGCAGCCATCCTCCGGGACAGGGAGGGACCGGGGAGCTGTTTTTT.

V usage is TRBV3-1 (or the pseudogene TRBV3-2) and J usage is TRBJ1-3; D gene unclear. Germline V gives CDR1 LGHDT, CDR2 YNNKEL (reference sequence). Trimming cost V 0 bases and J 2 bases, with 2 bases left between them. CDR3 size: 13 residues. In nucleotides, the CDR3 is TGTGCCAGCAGCCAAGAGGCTGGAAACACCATATATTTT. Translation: CASSQEAGNTIYF.

The CDR3 coding sequence is TGTGCCACCAGCAGATTGGGACAGGGGTTGGTAGATACGCAGTATTTT. Its protein product is CATSRLGQGLVDTQYF. This chain uses TRBV15 with TRBJ2-3; 10 bases agree with TRBD1. The CDR3 spans 16 residues. Germline CDR1 and CDR2: LNHNV and YYDKDF (reference sequence). The J segment lost 5 bases and the V segment lost 2 bases, leaving 7 bases of the junction unmatched. Looking up the rest from reference TRBV15 and TRBJ2-3 gives the full variable domain: DAMVIQNPRYQVTQFGKPVTLSCSQTLNHNVMYWYQQKSSQAPKLLFHYYDKDFNNEADTPDNFQSRRPNTSFCFLDIRSPGLGDTAMYLCATSRLGQGLVDTQYFGPGTRLTVL.

This chain joins TRBV30 and TRBJ1-3, with 7 nucleotides matching TRBD1. Unmatched junction bases numbered 5, after V lost 8 bases and J lost 4 bases. The CDR3 loop spans 12 amino acids. Germline-derived CDR1 and CDR2 are GTSNPN and SVGIG (reference sequence). As DNA, the CDR3 is TGTGCCGGTAGGACAGGCGGAAACACCATATATTTT. Amino acids: CAGRTGGNTIYF. Filled out from reference TRBV30 and TRBJ1-3, the complete variable domain reads SQTIHQWPATLVQPVGSPLSLECTVEGTSNPNLYWYRQAAGRGLQLLFYSVGIGQISSEVPQNLSASRPQDRQFILSSKKLLLSDSGFYLCAGRTGGNTIYFGEGSWLTVV.

The V and J genes are TRBV6-5 and TRBJ1-4; D remains ambiguous. V shed 4 bases and J shed 1 base, with 10 bases lying between them. Germline CDR1 MNHEY, CDR2 SVGAGI. CDR3 size: 15 residues. Here the CDR3 DNA reads TGTGCCAGCAGTTTCACGGTCGGAACTAATGAAAAACTGTTTTTT. This translates into CASSFTVGTNEKLFF.

V is TRBV19 and J is TRBJ1-5; no definite D call. The V gene's germline CDR1 is LNHDA and CDR2 SQIVND (reference sequence). This CDR3 region has 16 residues. V was shortened by 4 bases and J by 1 base, with 14 bases between the two germline ends. CDR3 in amino acids: CASSREWTLSNQPQHF. DNA for the CDR3: TGTGCCAGTAGTAGGGAGTGGACCTTAAGCAATCAGCCCCAGCATTTT.

This rearrangement joins TRBV27 to TRBJ1-5, with D unclear. The CDR3 is 14 amino acids. Deletions cut 3 bases from V and 2 bases from J, with 8 bases between. CDR1 and CDR2 (germline): MNHEY, SMNVEV (reference sequence). CDR3 residues: CASSFNVGNQPQHF. In DNA, the CDR3 is TGTGCCAGCAGTTTTAACGTAGGCAATCAGCCCCAGCATTTT.

This chain's CDR3 is CASSERYSNQPQHF. CDR3 sequence (DNA): TGTGCCAGCAGCGAAAGATATAGCAATCAGCCCCAGCATTTT. The chain recombines TRBV25-1 with TRBJ1-5, with D hard to call. The CDR3 is 14 residues long. V was trimmed by 6 bases and J by 0 bases, leaving 9 bases between them. In germline, CDR1 is MGHDK, CDR2 SYGVNS.

The CDR3 here is CASSLTGQDNYGYTF. Here the CDR3 DNA reads TGTGCCAGCAGCCTGACCGGACAGGATAACTATGGCTACACCTTC. The chain joins TRBV7-6 to TRBJ1-2; 7 positions match TRBD1. The CDR3 length is 15 residues. V was clipped by 5 bases and J by 1 base; unmatched bases: 7. From germline, CDR1 is SGHVS and CDR2 FNYEAQ.